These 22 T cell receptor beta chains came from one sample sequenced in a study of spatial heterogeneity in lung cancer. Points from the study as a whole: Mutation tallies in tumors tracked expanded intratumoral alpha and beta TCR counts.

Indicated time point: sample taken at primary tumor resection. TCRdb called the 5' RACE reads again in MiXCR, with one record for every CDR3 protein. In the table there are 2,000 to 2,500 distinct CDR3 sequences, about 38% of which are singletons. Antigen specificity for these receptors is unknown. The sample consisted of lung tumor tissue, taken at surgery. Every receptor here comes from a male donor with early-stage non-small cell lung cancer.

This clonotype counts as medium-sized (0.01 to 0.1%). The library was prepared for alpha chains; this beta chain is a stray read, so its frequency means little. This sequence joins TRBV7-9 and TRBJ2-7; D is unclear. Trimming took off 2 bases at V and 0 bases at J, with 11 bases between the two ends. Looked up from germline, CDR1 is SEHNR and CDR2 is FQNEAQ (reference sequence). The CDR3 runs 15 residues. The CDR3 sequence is CASSLSLHSSYEQYF. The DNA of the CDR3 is TGTGCCAGCAGCTTATCGCTGCACAGCTCCTACGAGCAGTACTTC.

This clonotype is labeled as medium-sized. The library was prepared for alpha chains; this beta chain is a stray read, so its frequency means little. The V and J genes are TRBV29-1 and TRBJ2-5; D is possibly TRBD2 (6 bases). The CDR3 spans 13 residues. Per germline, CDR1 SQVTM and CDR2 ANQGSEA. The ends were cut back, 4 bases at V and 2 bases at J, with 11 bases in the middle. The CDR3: CSVAKTRQETQYF. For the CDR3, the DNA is TGCAGCGTTGCTAAGACTAGACAAGAGACCCAGTACTTC. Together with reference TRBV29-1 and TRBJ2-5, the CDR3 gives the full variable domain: SAVISQKPSRDICQRGTSLTIQCQVDSQVTMMFWYRQQPGQSLTLIATANQGSEATYESGFVIDKFPISRPNLTFSTLTVSNMSPEDSSIYLCSVAKTRQETQYFGPGTRLLVL.

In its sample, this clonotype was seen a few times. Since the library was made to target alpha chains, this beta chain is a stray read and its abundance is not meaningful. The CDR3 is CASSSLAGWAFF. DNA of the CDR3: TGTGCCAGCAGCTCATTGGCAGGGTGGGCTTTCTTT. The rearrangement links TRBV7-2 to TRBJ1-1; a possible D gene is TRBD1 (5 bases). The V end was cut by 4 bases, the J end by 11 bases, with 14 bases between. Germline-derived CDR1 and CDR2 are SGHTA and FQGNSA. The CDR3 totals 12 residues.

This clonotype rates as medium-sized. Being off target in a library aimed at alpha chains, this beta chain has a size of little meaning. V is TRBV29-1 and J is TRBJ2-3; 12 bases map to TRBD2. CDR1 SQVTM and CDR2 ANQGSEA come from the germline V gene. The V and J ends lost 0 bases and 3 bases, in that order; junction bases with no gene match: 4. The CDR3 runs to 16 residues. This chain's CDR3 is CSVEDLLAGGTDTQYF. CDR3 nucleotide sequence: TGCAGCGTTGAAGATCTACTAGCGGGAGGTACAGATACGCAGTATTTT.

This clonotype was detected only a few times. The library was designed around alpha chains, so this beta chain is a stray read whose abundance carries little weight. For the CDR3, the DNA is TGTGCCAGCAGTTTAGTGAATTTGGGGTCCCAGCCCCAGCATTTT. This gives the protein CASSLVNLGSQPQHF. The chain has TRBV28 and TRBJ1-5, with D unresolved. The CDR3 has 15 residues. The ends were cut back, 2 bases at V and 7 bases at J, with 15 bases in the middle. CDR1 is MDHEN and CDR2 is SYDVKM in the germline V gene.

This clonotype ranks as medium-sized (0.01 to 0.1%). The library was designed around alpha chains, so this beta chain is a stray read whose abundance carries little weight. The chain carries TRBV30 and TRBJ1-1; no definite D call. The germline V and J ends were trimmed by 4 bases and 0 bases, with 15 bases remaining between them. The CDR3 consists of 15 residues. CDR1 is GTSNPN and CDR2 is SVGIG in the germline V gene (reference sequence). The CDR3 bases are TGTGCCTGGAAAGAGGCCAGAGTCATGAACACTGAAGCTTTCTTT. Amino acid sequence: CAWKEARVMNTEAFF.

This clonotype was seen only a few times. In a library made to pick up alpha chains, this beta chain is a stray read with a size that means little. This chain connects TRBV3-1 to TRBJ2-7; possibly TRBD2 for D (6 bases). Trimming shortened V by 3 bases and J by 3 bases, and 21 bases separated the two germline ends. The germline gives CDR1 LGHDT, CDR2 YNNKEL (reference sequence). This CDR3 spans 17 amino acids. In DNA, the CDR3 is TGTGCCAGCAGCCACGGGCTAGCGTCAGTGTCCGTCTACGAGCAGTACTTC. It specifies CASSHGLASVSVYEQYF.

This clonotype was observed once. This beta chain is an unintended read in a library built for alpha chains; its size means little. The CDR3 DNA sequence: TGCACCAGCAGCCAAGATTTTTACGGGGGCACAGATACGCAGTATTTT. Protein: CTSSQDFYGGTDTQYF. V and J are TRBV1 and TRBJ2-3. TRBV1 is an annotated pseudogene. The CDR3 has 16 amino acids.

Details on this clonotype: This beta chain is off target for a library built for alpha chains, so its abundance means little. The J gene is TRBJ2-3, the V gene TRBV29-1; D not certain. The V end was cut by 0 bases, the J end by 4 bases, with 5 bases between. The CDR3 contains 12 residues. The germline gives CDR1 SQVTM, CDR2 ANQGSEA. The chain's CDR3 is CSVEEGSDTQYF. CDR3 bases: TGCAGCGTTGAAGAGGGGTCAGATACGCAGTATTTT.

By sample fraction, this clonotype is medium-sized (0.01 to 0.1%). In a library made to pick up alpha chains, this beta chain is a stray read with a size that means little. The CDR3 region has the DNA TGTGCCAGCAGGGCCACTAGCCGGCCGCAGTATTTT. Its translation is CASRATSRPQYF. The chain employs TRBV9 and TRBJ2-3; D might be TRBD2 (6 bases). CDR1 and CDR2 from the germline V gene are SGDLS and YYNGEE. This CDR3 has 12 residues. Trimming pared 5 bases from V and 10 bases from J, leaving 14 bases between.

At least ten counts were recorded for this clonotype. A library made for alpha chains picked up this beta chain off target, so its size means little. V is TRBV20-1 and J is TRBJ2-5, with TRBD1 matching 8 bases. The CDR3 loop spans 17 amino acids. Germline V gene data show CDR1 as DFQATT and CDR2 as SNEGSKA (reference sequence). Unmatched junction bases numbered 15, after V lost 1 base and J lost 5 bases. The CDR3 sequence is CSARVWGQASPVETQYF. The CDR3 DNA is TGCAGTGCTAGAGTGTGGGGACAGGCCTCCCCAGTCGAGACCCAGTACTTC.

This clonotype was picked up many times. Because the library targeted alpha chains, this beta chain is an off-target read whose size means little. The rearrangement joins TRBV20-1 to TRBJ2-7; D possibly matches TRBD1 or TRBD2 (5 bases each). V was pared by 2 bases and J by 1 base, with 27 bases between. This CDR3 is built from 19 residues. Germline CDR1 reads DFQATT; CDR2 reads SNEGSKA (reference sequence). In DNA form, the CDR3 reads TGCAGTGCTAGAATGGGGGTATCTATTAGGAGAAGTGGGTCCTACGAGCAGTACTTC. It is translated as CSARMGVSIRRSGSYEQYF.

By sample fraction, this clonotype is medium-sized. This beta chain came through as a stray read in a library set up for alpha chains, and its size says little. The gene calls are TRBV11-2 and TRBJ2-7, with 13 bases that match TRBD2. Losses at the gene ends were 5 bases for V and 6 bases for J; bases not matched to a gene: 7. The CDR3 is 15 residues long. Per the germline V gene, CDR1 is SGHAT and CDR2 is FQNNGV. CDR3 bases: TGTGCCAGCAGCCTTGGACTAGCGGGAGAGGCCGAGCAGTACTTC. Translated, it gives CASSLGLAGEAEQYF. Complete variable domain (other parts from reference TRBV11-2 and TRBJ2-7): EAGVAQSPRYKIIEKRQSVAFWCNPISGHATLYWYQQILGQGPKLLIQFQNNGVVDDSQLPKDRFSAERLKGVDSTLKIQPAKLEDSAVYLCASSLGLAGEAEQYFGPGTRLTVT.

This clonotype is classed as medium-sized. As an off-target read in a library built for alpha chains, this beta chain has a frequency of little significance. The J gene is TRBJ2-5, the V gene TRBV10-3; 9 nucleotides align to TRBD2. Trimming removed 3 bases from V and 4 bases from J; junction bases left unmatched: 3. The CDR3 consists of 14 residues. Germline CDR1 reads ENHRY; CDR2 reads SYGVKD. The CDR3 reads CAISDGGRGETQYF. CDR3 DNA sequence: TGTGCCATCAGTGACGGCGGGAGGGGAGAGACCCAGTACTTC.

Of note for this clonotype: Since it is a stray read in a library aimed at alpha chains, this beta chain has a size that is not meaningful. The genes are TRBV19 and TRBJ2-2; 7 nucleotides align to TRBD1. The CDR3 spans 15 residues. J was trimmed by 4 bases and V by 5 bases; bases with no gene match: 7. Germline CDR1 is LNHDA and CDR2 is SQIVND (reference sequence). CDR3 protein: CASSPRQGITGELFF. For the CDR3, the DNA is TGTGCCAGTAGTCCTAGACAGGGAATCACCGGGGAGCTGTTTTTT.

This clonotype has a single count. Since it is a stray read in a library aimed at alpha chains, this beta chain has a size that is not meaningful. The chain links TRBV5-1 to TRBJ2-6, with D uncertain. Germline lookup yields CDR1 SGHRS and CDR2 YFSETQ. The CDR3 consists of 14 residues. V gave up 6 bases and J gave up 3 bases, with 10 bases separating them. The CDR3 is CASNLNIGANVLTF. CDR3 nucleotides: TGCGCCAGCAATCTCAATATTGGGGCCAACGTCCTGACTTTC.

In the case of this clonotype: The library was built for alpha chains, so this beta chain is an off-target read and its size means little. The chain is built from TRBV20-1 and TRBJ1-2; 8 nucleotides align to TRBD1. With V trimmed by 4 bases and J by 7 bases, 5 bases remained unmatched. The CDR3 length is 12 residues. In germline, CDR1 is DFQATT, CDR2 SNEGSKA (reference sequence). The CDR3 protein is CSANTGGFGYTF. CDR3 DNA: TGCAGTGCTAATACAGGGGGGTTTGGCTACACCTTC.

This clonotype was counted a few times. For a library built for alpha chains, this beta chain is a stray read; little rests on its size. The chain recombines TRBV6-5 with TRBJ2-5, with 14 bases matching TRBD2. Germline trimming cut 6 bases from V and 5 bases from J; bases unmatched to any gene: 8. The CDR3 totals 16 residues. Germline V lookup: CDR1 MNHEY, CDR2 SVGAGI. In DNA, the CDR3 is TGTGCCAGCAGCCAGACTAGCGGGAGGGGTCCGGAGACCCAGTACTTC. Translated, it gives CASSQTSGRGPETQYF.

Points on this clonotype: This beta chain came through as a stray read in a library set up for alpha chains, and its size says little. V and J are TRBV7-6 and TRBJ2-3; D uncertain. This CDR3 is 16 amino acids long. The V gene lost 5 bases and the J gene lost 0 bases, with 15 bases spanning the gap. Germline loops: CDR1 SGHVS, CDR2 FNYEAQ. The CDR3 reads CASSPIEALSTDTQYF. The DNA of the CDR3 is TGTGCCAGCAGCCCAATAGAAGCCCTTAGCACAGATACGCAGTATTTT.

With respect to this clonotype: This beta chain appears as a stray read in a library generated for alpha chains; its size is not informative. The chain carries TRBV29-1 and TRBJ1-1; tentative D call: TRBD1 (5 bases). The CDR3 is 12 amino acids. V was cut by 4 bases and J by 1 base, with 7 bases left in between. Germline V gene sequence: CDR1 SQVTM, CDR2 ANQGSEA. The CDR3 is CSVGTPNTEAFF. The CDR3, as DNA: TGCAGCGTTGGGACACCGAACACTGAAGCTTTCTTT.

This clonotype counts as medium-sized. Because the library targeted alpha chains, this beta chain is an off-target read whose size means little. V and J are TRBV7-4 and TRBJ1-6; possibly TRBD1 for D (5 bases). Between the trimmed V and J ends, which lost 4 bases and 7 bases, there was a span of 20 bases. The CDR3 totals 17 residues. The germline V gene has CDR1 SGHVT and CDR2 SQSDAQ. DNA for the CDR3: TGTGCCAGCAGCTCTATCCCCGGACACGCGTTGAATTCACCCCTCCACTTT. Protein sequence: CASSSIPGHALNSPLHF.

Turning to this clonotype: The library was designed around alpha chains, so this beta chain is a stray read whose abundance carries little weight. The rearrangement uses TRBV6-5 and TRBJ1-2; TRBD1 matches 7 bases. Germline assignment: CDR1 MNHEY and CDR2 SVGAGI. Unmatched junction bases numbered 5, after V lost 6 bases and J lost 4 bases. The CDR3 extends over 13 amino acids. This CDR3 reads CASRPGQAYGYTF. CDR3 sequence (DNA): TGTGCCAGCAGACCTGGACAGGCCTATGGCTACACCTTC.